This T cell receptor (beta chain) was obtained from a study of blood T cell repertoires in COVID-19. About the study: COVID-19 samples, acute and convalescent, were from the United States, Italy and Spain. Sources were T cells, B-cell-depleted T cells, or PBMCs; the material itself was cDNA or gDNA.

The CDR3 is made up of 15 amino acids. In germline, CDR1 is SGHTA, CDR2 FQGNSA. J gave up 1 base and V 3 bases, and 3 bases lay outside the gene matches. In the authors' workflow: Amplification with reference gene primers provided the estimates of nucleated cell counts. TCRdb keeps only in-frame clones here, not all; method: immunoSEQ multiplex PCR. V and J calls and clone size are given by that table; D and trimming were obtained from the DNA. The repertoire consists of approximately 140,000 clones, with just under 90% occurring once and the leading ten covering 3.5% to 5.5%. The rearrangement joins TRBV7-2 to TRBJ2-3; 8 bases agree with TRBD1. This clonotype was sampled from a woman between 40 and 55 years old with acute or convalescent COVID-19. The sequenced sample consisted of peripheral blood. The DNA for the CDR3 is TGTGCCAGCAGCTTCATGACAGGGGGCACAGATACGCAGTATTTT. It specifies CASSFMTGGTDTQYF.